This record concerns one T cell receptor beta chain sequence. What it binds is not known. Germline V gene data show CDR1 as GTSNPN and CDR2 as SVGIG (reference sequence). V trimming: 5 bases; J trimming: 4 bases; junction bases outside the gene matches: 11. The CDR3 is made up of 14 amino acids. The data derive from a study of cytomegalovirus exposure and HLA in healthy donors. Notes on the study in general: Testing in vitro showed a few CMV-associated chains specific for CMV antigens. By a later analysis, the bulk of CMV-associated TCR beta chains appeared HLA-restricted. The likely explanation for a cluster of highly shared sequence variants was sequencing artifact.

Use of 60 Vbeta and 13 Jbeta primers characterized the PCR. Profiling relied on immunoSEQ multiplex PCR, and the TCRdb table lists in-frame clones only, not all of them. Of 210,000 or so clones in the sample, around 80% are singletons; the top ten hold about a sixth. The J gene is TRBJ2-7, the V gene TRBV30; 7 bases fit TRBD1. The clonotype originates from a man in his forties in good health and CMV-seronegative. Sample: PBMCs. CDR3 sequence (DNA): TGTGCCTGGGAGGGGACCGGACAGGATTACGAGCAGTACTTC. As protein: CAWEGTGQDYEQYF.